Shown below are 21 T cell receptor beta chains from a single sample sequenced in a study of regulatory T cells in long-lasting Graves disease. According to the study, TCR beta libraries were built with iRepertoire HTBI primers and CDR3-region Arm-PCR. Via MiXCR, TCRdb re-called the multiplex PCR reads, giving one row per CDR3 protein. The sample has over 450,000 distinct CDR3 sequences; 12% are singletons. Time point noted: newly diagnosed GD, antithyroid drugs for less than 3 months. Scientists built the TCR library using RNA that was extracted from PBMCs. The sample was also linked to a second study, of T cells in Graves' hyperthyroidism and ophthalmopathy.

Material: peripheral blood mononuclear cells (PBMCs), obtained at new diagnosis, from a patient treated with antithyroid drugs. The receptors originated from a woman aged 25 to 45 with Graves disease.

As for this clonotype: Given a far larger clone just one base away, this is likely a sequencing read error. The genes are TRBV12-3 or TRBV12-4 and TRBJ2-4; TRBD1 agrees at 11 bases. This CDR3 is built from 16 residues. V lost 6 bases, J lost 13 bases, and 17 bases stayed unmatched. In DNA, the CDR3 is TGTGCCAGCAGCCTCGGGGACAGGGGGTCGTACAATGAGCAGTACTTC. Translating it yields CASSLGDRGSYNEQYF.

This clonotype has at least ten counts. This chain uses TRBV20-1 with TRBJ2-7; TRBD2 matches 9 bases. CDR3 size: 14 residues. Trimming at V came to 6 bases and at J to 5 bases, leaving 11 bases not matched to a gene. Germline CDR1 reads DFQATT; CDR2 reads SNEGSKA (reference sequence). CDR3 coding DNA: TGCAGTGCCGCTGCCGGGACTAGCACCCACGAGCAGTACTTC. Protein sequence: CSAAAGTSTHEQYF.

This clonotype was recorded many times. The J gene is TRBJ2-7, the V gene TRBV28; D remains ambiguous. Germline V gene data show CDR1 as MDHEN and CDR2 as SYDVKM. The CDR3 spans 13 residues. V was trimmed by 2 bases and J by 3 bases, leaving 8 bases between them. CDR3 nucleotides: TGTGCCAGCAGTTTAAACCGAGACTACGAGCAGTACTTC. Translation gives CASSLNRDYEQYF.

The sample holds many counts of this clonotype. V is TRBV10-3 and J is TRBJ2-7; a possible D gene is TRBD2 (6 bases). The CDR3 runs to 14 residues. Germline V lookup: CDR1 ENHRY, CDR2 SYGVKD. V lost 7 bases and J 0 bases, leaving 13 bases between the germline ends. The DNA of the CDR3 is TGTGCCATCAACTCCGGGGGAAGCTCCTACGAGCAGTACTTC. Protein product: CAINSGGSSYEQYF.

This clonotype was seen only a few times. The chain carries TRBV18 and TRBJ2-7; D uncertain. Germline CDR1 KGHSH, CDR2 LQKENI. The V and J ends lost 0 bases and 3 bases respectively, with 12 bases between them. The CDR3 runs 15 residues. The CDR3 DNA reads as TGTGCCAGCTCACCACCCGCCATTGGTAACTACGAGCAGTACTTC. Amino acid sequence: CASSPPAIGNYEQYF.

This clonotype came up many times. The chain carries TRBV7-2 and TRBJ2-3; the match to TRBD1 covers 7 bases. The CDR3 loop spans 14 amino acids. Germline lookup yields CDR1 SGHTA and CDR2 FQGNSA. The trim removed 5 bases at V and 4 bases at J, leaving 6 bases unmatched. The CDR3 nucleotides are TGTGCCAGCAGCCCGAACAGGGGTCCAGATACGCAGTATTTT. The encoded protein is CASSPNRGPDTQYF.

This chain links TRBV20-1 with TRBJ2-5, with 10 bases lining up with TRBD2. The V segment lost 2 bases and the J segment 2 bases; nucleotides outside the gene matches: 5. The length of the CDR3 is 15 residues. Germline V gene lookup returns CDR1 DFQATT and CDR2 SNEGSKA (reference sequence). CDR3 sequence reads: CSARLAGVGQETQYF. CDR3 DNA sequence: TGCAGTGCTAGACTAGCGGGAGTGGGACAAGAGACCCAGTACTTC.

The sample holds many counts of this clonotype. V and J are TRBV2 and TRBJ2-2; D gene ambiguous. Between the trimmed V and J ends, which lost 6 bases and 0 bases, there was a span of 8 bases. The germline CDR1 and CDR2 sequences are SNHLY and FYNNEI. CDR3 length: 14 residues. CDR3 amino acids: CASRPSSNTGELFF. Here the CDR3 DNA reads TGTGCCAGCAGGCCGAGCTCGAACACCGGGGAGCTGTTTTTT. The full variable domain, rest sourced from reference TRBV2 and TRBJ2-2, is EPEVTQTPSHQVTQMGQEVILRCVPISNHLYFYWYRQILGQKVEFLVSFYNNEISEKSEIFDDQFSVERPDGSNFTLKIRSTKLEDSAMYFCASRPSSNTGELFFGEGSRLTVL.

This clonotype showed up just a few times. The genes are TRBV19 and TRBJ2-3, with D tentatively TRBD1 (5 bases). Germline CDR1 is LNHDA and CDR2 is SQIVND (reference sequence). CDR3 size: 16 residues. Trimming cost V 2 bases and J 2 bases, with 14 bases left between them. The CDR3 protein is CASSIMPRADTDTQYF. The DNA for the CDR3 is TGTGCCAGTAGTATAATGCCCAGGGCAGACACAGATACGCAGTATTTT.

This clonotype was detected only a few times. V and J are TRBV7-2 and TRBJ1-1, with D possibly matching TRBD1 (6 bases). Germline V gene data show CDR1 as SGHTA and CDR2 as FQGNSA. Trimming took 1 base from V and 5 from J, leaving 11 bases between them. The CDR3 extends over 14 amino acids. DNA for the CDR3: TGTGCCAGCAGCTTAGGACTCACAGGGACTGAAGCTTTCTTT. This encodes CASSLGLTGTEAFF.

The CDR3: CASSYSPGSSGNTIYF. For the CDR3, the DNA is TGTGCCAGCAGTTACTCCCCGGGAAGCTCTGGAAACACCATATATTTT. The chain recombines TRBV6-2 or TRBV6-3 with TRBJ1-3; D not resolved. Germline V lookup: CDR1 MNHEY, CDR2 SVGEGT. The V gene lost 0 bases and the J gene lost 0 bases, with 9 bases spanning the gap. The CDR3 covers 16 residues.

Regarding this clonotype: A much larger clone differs from this one at a single base, so this may be a read error. The chain uses TRBV27 and TRBJ2-3, with 9 bases lining up with TRBD2. The length of the CDR3 is 16 residues. Germline CDR1 reads MNHEY; CDR2 reads SMNVEV (reference sequence). CDR3 nucleotide sequence: TGTGCCCGCAGTTTAATGAGCGGGAGGTCCCCAGATACGCAGTATTTT. It is translated as CARSLMSGRSPDTQYF.

Comment on this clonotype: A read error may be the cause here, since a much bigger clone is one base away. This sequence joins TRBV7-9 and TRBJ2-7, with a weak D call TRBD2 (5 bases). Per the germline V gene, CDR1 is SEHNR and CDR2 is FQNEAQ (reference sequence). The CDR3 totals 13 residues. The CDR3 bases are TGTACCAGCAGCTCGCCCTTTGGAGGCGAGCAGTACTTC. Its translation is CTSSSPFGGEQYF. Full variable domain (rest looked up from reference TRBV7-9 and TRBJ2-7): DTGVSQNPRHKITKRGQNVTFRCDPISEHNRLYWYRQTLGQGPEFLTYFQNEAQLEKSRLLSDRFSAERPKGSFSTLEIQRTEQGDSAMYLCTSSSPFGGEQYFGPGTRLTVT.

Comments on this clonotype: It is likely a read error: a sequence one base away is far more abundant. The V call is TRBV11-2, the J call TRBJ2-1; the D gene is possibly TRBD1 (5 bases). Germline CDR1 reads SGHAT; CDR2 reads FQNNGV. This CDR3 has 14 amino acids. V lost 5 bases and J lost 10, with 18 bases in between. DNA of the CDR3: TGTGCCAGCAGCCCGCGACAGAGTTCCTACGAGCAGTTCTTC. Protein sequence: CASSPRQSSYEQFF.

There are many counts of this clonotype. V is TRBV10-3 and J is TRBJ2-5, with D perhaps matching TRBD1 (6 bases). The V gene lost 3 bases and the J gene lost 5 bases, with 13 bases spanning the gap. Germline assignment: CDR1 ENHRY and CDR2 SYGVKD. The CDR3 is 14 residues long. The CDR3 reads CAISDSGAGETQYF. CDR3 nucleotides: TGTGCCATCAGTGACTCAGGGGCCGGCGAGACCCAGTACTTC.

This clonotype was counted many times. The rearrangement links TRBV12-3 or TRBV12-4 to TRBJ2-4; D uncertain. Trimming removed 5 bases from V and 5 bases from J, with 7 bases in between. The CDR3 has 12 residues. CDR3 sequence (DNA): TGTGCCAGCAGTCCCGGGCAAAACATTCAGTACTTC. Protein sequence: CASSPGQNIQYF.

This chain uses TRBV14 with TRBJ1-1; no definite D call. Germline V gives CDR1 SGHDN, CDR2 FVKESK. V lost 3 bases and J lost 1, with 12 bases in between. There are 15 residues in the CDR3. The CDR3 here is CASSQKVLGNTEAFF. The CDR3 coding sequence is TGTGCCAGCAGCCAGAAGGTTCTCGGGAACACTGAAGCTTTCTTT.

This clonotype was seen repeatedly, ten times or more. This chain joins TRBV2 and TRBJ2-5, with TRBD1 matching over 8 bases. The CDR3 is made up of 14 amino acids. J was trimmed by 6 bases and V by 5 bases; bases with no gene match: 8. Germline assignment: CDR1 SNHLY and CDR2 FYNNEI. The CDR3 loop reads CASSPWTGSQTQYF. The CDR3 nucleotides are TGTGCCAGCAGTCCATGGACAGGGAGTCAGACCCAGTACTTC.

This clonotype was observed a handful of times. V and J are TRBV9 and TRBJ1-5; 7 nucleotides agree with TRBD1. The germline V gene encodes CDR1 SGDLS and CDR2 YYNGEE. Germline trimming cut 4 bases from V and 6 bases from J; bases unmatched to any gene: 7. CDR3 length: 14 amino acids. DNA of the CDR3: TGTGCCAGCAGCACGGACGACAGGGCTCAGCCCCAGCATTTT. Amino acids: CASSTDDRAQPQHF.

This clonotype was detected ten times or more. The chain combines TRBV15 with TRBJ2-5, with 10 bases identical to TRBD2. The J segment lost 7 bases and the V segment lost 5 bases, leaving 7 bases of the junction unmatched. The germline V gene encodes CDR1 LNHNV and CDR2 YYDKDF (reference sequence). The CDR3 totals 14 residues. CDR3 DNA sequence: TGTGCCACCAGCTCGGGACTAGCGAGTGGGACCCAGTACTTC. Amino acids: CATSSGLASGTQYF.

The gene calls are TRBV4-1 and TRBJ2-7; TRBD2 agrees at 10 bases. This CDR3 is built from 18 residues. V lost 3 bases and J lost 1; bases outside the gene matches: 12. CDR1 is MGHRA, CDR2 YSYEKL, per germline. CDR3 residues: CASSHLGGGTSASYEQYF. The CDR3 nucleotides are TGCGCCAGCAGCCACCTGGGAGGCGGGACTAGCGCATCCTACGAGCAGTACTTC.